The following is a TCR beta chain sequence with its context. Its antigen is undetermined. The data are from a study of cytomegalovirus exposure and HLA in healthy donors. The PCR contained 60 Vbeta and 13 Jbeta primers. Profiled with immunoSEQ multiplex PCR; TCRdb holds only in-frame clones, not every one. Of some 76,000 clones in the sample, approximately 84% were seen once. Whole-study findings and limits: Some V segments, TRBV6-2 and TRBV6-3 among them, were indistinguishable and were therefore excluded. Most TCRs appeared rarely, but some public TCRs recurred in many donors.

Germline CDR1 and CDR2: SGHTS and YDEGEE. The ends lost 5 bases at V and 6 bases at J; junction bases unmatched: 4. CDR3 length equals 14 residues. The sequenced sample consisted of PBMCs. The TCR comes from a woman aged 45 to 65 in good health and CMV-seronegative. The chain combines TRBV5-8 with TRBJ2-3; the match to TRBD2 covers 12 bases. CDR3 nucleotide sequence: TGTGCCAGCAGTCCGGGACTAGCGGGTGATACGCAGTATTTT. It specifies CASSPGLAGDTQYF.